Listed below are T cell receptor beta chains from one sample, sequenced in a study of cytomegalovirus exposure and HLA in healthy donors. TCRdb keeps only in-frame clones here, not all; method: immunoSEQ multiplex PCR. In the table there are about 200,000 clones, about four fifths of which are singletons. Sequencing used PBMCs. The source of these receptors is a woman between 18 and 30 years old in good health and CMV-seronegative. The CDR3 runs from the conserved cysteine through the conserved F or W. A D gene is named only where the DNA matches it firmly. A row's size may be missing; if present it is once, few, many or a size class.

V gene: TRBV6-5; clone size: -; J gene: TRBJ1-4; D gene: -; CDR3 length: 14; CDR3 protein: CASSSIRVNEKLFF; CDR3 DNA: TGTGCCAGCAGTTCTATCCGGGTTAATGAAAAACTGTTTTTT
V gene: TRBV7-8; clone size: -; J gene: TRBJ2-5; D gene: TRBD1; CDR3 length: 17; CDR3 protein: CASSESKGGVIQETQYF; CDR3 DNA: TGTGCCAGCAGCGAGTCCAAAGGGGGCGTTATCCAAGAGACCCAGTACTTC
V gene: TRBV6-5; clone size: few; J gene: TRBJ2-1; D gene: TRBD2; CDR3 length: 16; CDR3 protein: CASSSRTWGGYNEQFF; CDR3 DNA: TGTGCCAGCAGTTCCCGGACTTGGGGGGGCTACAATGAGCAGTTCTTC
V gene: TRBV11-2; clone size: -; J gene: TRBJ2-7; D gene: TRBD2; CDR3 length: 14; CDR3 protein: CASSFLAGYNEQYF; CDR3 DNA: TGTGCCAGCAGCTTCCTAGCGGGGTACAACGAGCAGTACTTC
V gene: TRBV19; clone size: -; J gene: TRBJ1-2; D gene: -; CDR3 length: 12; CDR3 protein: CASSELLYGYTF; CDR3 DNA: TGTGCCAGTAGTGAACTCCTCTATGGCTACACCTTC
V gene: TRBV27; clone size: -; J gene: TRBJ2-3; D gene: TRBD2; CDR3 length: 17; CDR3 protein: CASSFKGSGRGTDTQYF; CDR3 DNA: TGTGCCAGCAGTTTCAAGGGTAGCGGGAGAGGGACAGATACGCAGTATTTT
V gene: TRBV19; clone size: -; J gene: TRBJ1-5; D gene: -; CDR3 length: 14; CDR3 protein: CASKYGLSNQPQHF; CDR3 DNA: TGTGCCAGTAAGTATGGGCTGAGCAATCAGCCCCAGCATTTT
V gene: TRBV6-1; clone size: -; J gene: TRBJ1-1; D gene: -; CDR3 length: 15; CDR3 protein: CASTPRGAGLTEAFF; CDR3 DNA: TGTGCCAGCACCCCACGCGGGGCGGGATTGACTGAAGCTTTCTTT
V gene: TRBV29-1; clone size: -; J gene: TRBJ2-1; D gene: -; CDR3 length: 16; CDR3 protein: CSVRIDSYLSYNEQFF; CDR3 DNA: TGCAGCGTGAGGATTGACAGTTACCTCTCCTACAATGAGCAGTTCTTC
V gene: TRBV11-2; clone size: -; J gene: TRBJ2-5; D gene: TRBD2; CDR3 length: 16; CDR3 protein: CASSSPGGGRQETQYF; CDR3 DNA: TGTGCCAGCAGCTCTCCGGGGGGGGGCCGCCAAGAGACCCAGTACTTC
V gene: TRBV4-3; clone size: -; J gene: TRBJ2-7; D gene: -; CDR3 length: 14; CDR3 protein: CASSQDRTTYEQYF; CDR3 DNA: TGCGCCAGCAGCCAAGATAGGACTACCTACGAGCAGTACTTC
V gene: TRBV28; clone size: -; J gene: TRBJ2-3; D gene: TRBD2; CDR3 length: 15; CDR3 protein: CASSLEAGGADTQYF; CDR3 DNA: TGTGCCAGCAGTTTAGAGGCGGGAGGAGCAGATACGCAGTATTTT
V gene: TRBV28; clone size: -; J gene: TRBJ1-4; D gene: -; CDR3 length: 15; CDR3 protein: CASSFGTSINEKLFF; CDR3 DNA: TGTGCCAGCAGTTTTGGGACATCAATAAATGAAAAACTGTTTTTT
V gene: TRBV19; clone size: -; J gene: TRBJ1-5; D gene: TRBD1; CDR3 length: 14; CDR3 protein: CASIGTVGNQPQHF; CDR3 DNA: TGTGCCAGTATCGGGACAGTAGGCAATCAGCCCCAGCATTTT
V gene: TRBV7-8; clone size: few; J gene: TRBJ1-2; D gene: TRBD1; CDR3 length: 15; CDR3 protein: CASSSRDRGGYGYTF; CDR3 DNA: TGTGCCAGCAGCTCCCGGGACAGGGGAGGATATGGCTACACCTTC
V gene: TRBV14; clone size: -; J gene: TRBJ2-5; D gene: -; CDR3 length: 16; CDR3 protein: CASSQDLTGTQETQYF; CDR3 DNA: TGTGCCAGCAGCCAAGATTTAACAGGAACCCAAGAGACCCAGTACTTC
V gene: TRBV7-2; clone size: -; J gene: TRBJ2-5; D gene: -; CDR3 length: 14; CDR3 protein: CASSFRAGQETQYF; CDR3 DNA: TGTGCCAGCAGTTTCCGGGCAGGGCAAGAGACCCAGTACTTC
V gene: TRBV6-1; clone size: -; J gene: TRBJ1-1; D gene: -; CDR3 length: 16; CDR3 protein: CASSEIVGGYDTEAFF; CDR3 DNA: TGTGCCAGCAGTGAAATTGTTGGGGGGTATGACACTGAAGCTTTCTTT
V gene: TRBV7-9; clone size: -; J gene: TRBJ1-5; D gene: -; CDR3 length: 15; CDR3 protein: CASSQLENIWQPQHF; CDR3 DNA: TGTGCCAGCAGCCAACTGGAGAATATCTGGCAGCCCCAGCATTTT
V gene: TRBV25-1; clone size: -; J gene: TRBJ2-2; D gene: TRBD2; CDR3 length: 17; CDR3 protein: CASSNPGLAGELRGAVF; CDR3 DNA: TGTGCCAGCAGTAACCCCGGACTAGCGGGAGAACTCCGGGGAGCTGTTTTT
V gene: TRBV28; clone size: -; J gene: TRBJ1-2; D gene: TRBD1; CDR3 length: 13; CDR3 protein: CASGTAANYGYTF; CDR3 DNA: TGTGCCAGCGGGACAGCAGCTAACTATGGCTACACCTTC
V gene: TRBV18; clone size: few; J gene: TRBJ1-1; D gene: -; CDR3 length: 14; CDR3 protein: CASSPGEVRTEAFF; CDR3 DNA: TGTGCCAGCTCACCGGGAGAGGTTCGGACTGAAGCTTTCTTT
V gene: TRBV19; clone size: -; J gene: TRBJ1-6; D gene: TRBD1; CDR3 length: 17; CDR3 protein: CASSIDSGTGLNSPLHF; CDR3 DNA: TGTGCCAGTAGTATAGACTCCGGGACAGGGCTGAATTCACCCCTCCACTTT
V gene: TRBV7-2; clone size: -; J gene: TRBJ1-1; D gene: -; CDR3 length: 13; CDR3 protein: CASSYREGTEAFF; CDR3 DNA: TGTGCCAGTTCATACAGGGAGGGCACTGAAGCTTTCTTT
V gene: TRBV4-1; clone size: few; J gene: TRBJ2-7; D gene: -; CDR3 length: 16; CDR3 protein: CASSPLEGVRSYEQYF; CDR3 DNA: TGCGCCAGCAGCCCCCTTGAGGGGGTGCGCTCCTACGAGCAGTACTTC